The clone carrying this T cell receptor (beta chain) is labeled as medium-sized. Its antigen is not identified. Under the authors' procedure: Using the CDR3 differences seen across clinicopathological groups, the authors built a distant-metastasis classifier for papillary thyroid cancer, which was meant to discriminate distant-metastatic patients. TCRdb reprocessed the PCR reads via MiXCR. TCRdb, rather than the study authors, made the V and J calls. The sample records approximately 31,000 clones, approximately 19% being singletons. Per the germline V gene, CDR1 is MNHEY and CDR2 is SVGEGT. Germline trimming cut 2 bases from V and 4 bases from J; bases unmatched to any gene: 5. CDR3 length: 16 residues. The data originate from a study of metastatic and nonmetastatic thyroid tumors. The overall study: Across blood and tumor or nodule tissue, repertoires from malignant and benign thyroid patients were compared with one another.

The entire patient cohort was treatment-naive prior to thyroid surgery. Findings of the study overall: Significantly greater TCR beta diversity was reportedly found in malignant thyroid tumors than in benign nodules (in blood and tumor).

The J gene is TRBJ2-1, the V gene TRBV6-2 or TRBV6-3, with 10 nucleotides matching TRBD2. The sample comprised blood. This clonotype originated in a female donor with papillary thyroid cancer or a benign thyroid nodule (not recorded which). Some clones in this sample may be carry-over from other donors' samples. CDR3 nucleotide sequence: TGTGCCAGCAGTTACATTTCTAGCGGGGGTTACAATGAGCAGTTCTTC. This gives the protein CASSYISSGGYNEQFF.